Presented here are 5 T cell receptor beta chains from one specimen sequenced in a study of somatic mutations in cytotoxic T cells in rheumatoid arthritis (TCRdb year 2017). The protocol used for the library was the immunoSEQ multiplex PCR assay. TCRdb holds this immuneACCESS table with in-frame rearrangements only. Some clones are missing; in checked studies, unresolved V genes explain under half, and the rest has no known cause. For this sample there are some 10,000 clones; 89% appear just once. The top ten clones comprise around 1% of the sample. Source material: CD4+ T cells sorted from blood. These receptors all come from a woman aged 18-29 years with rheumatoid arthritis.

The rearrangement uses TRBV7-3 and TRBJ2-7; 9 bases match TRBD2. Germline V gene lookup returns CDR1 SGHTA and CDR2 FQGTGA. The CDR3 extends over 15 amino acids. V lost 4 bases and J lost 3; bases outside the gene matches: 7. This CDR3 is CASSYSGGGVYEQYF. The CDR3 DNA is TGTGCCAGCAGCTATAGCGGGGGAGGGGTCTACGAGCAGTACTTC.

The chain is built from TRBV20-1 and TRBJ2-7; no definite D call. This CDR3 comprises 11 residues. The germline gives CDR1 DFQATT, CDR2 SNEGSKA (reference sequence). Trimming removed 4 bases from V and 6 bases from J, with 10 bases in between. The CDR3 sequence is CSATSGAEQYF. As DNA, the CDR3 is TGCAGTGCTACCAGTGGTGCCGAGCAGTACTTC.

This sequence joins TRBV30 and TRBJ1-3; no clear D. The V end lost 2 bases, the J end lost 4 bases, and 12 bases lay between the germline ends. Per germline, CDR1 GTSNPN and CDR2 SVGIG (reference sequence). This CDR3 has 14 residues. CDR3 amino acids: CAWSSAGKGNTIYF. Written as DNA, the CDR3 is TGTGCCTGGAGTTCGGCGGGGAAAGGAAACACCATATATTTT.

For the CDR3, the DNA is TGTGCCAGCAGTCCCGACAGGGCATCCTACGAGCAGTACTTC. It specifies CASSPDRASYEQYF. The chain combines TRBV2 with TRBJ2-7; TRBD1 matches at 7 bases. This CDR3 contains 14 residues. The V gene end was trimmed by 5 bases and the J gene end by 1 base; junction bases not matched to a gene: 5. From germline, CDR1 is SNHLY and CDR2 FYNNEI.

V usage is TRBV10-3 and J usage is TRBJ1-5; D is unclear. Trimming took 2 bases from V and 4 from J, leaving 9 bases between them. Germline V gene data show CDR1 as ENHRY and CDR2 as SYGVKD. The CDR3 loop spans 14 amino acids. The DNA for the CDR3 is TGTGCCATCAGTGAGGGTCAAACAAATCAGCCCCAGCATTTT. Encoded protein: CAISEGQTNQPQHF.